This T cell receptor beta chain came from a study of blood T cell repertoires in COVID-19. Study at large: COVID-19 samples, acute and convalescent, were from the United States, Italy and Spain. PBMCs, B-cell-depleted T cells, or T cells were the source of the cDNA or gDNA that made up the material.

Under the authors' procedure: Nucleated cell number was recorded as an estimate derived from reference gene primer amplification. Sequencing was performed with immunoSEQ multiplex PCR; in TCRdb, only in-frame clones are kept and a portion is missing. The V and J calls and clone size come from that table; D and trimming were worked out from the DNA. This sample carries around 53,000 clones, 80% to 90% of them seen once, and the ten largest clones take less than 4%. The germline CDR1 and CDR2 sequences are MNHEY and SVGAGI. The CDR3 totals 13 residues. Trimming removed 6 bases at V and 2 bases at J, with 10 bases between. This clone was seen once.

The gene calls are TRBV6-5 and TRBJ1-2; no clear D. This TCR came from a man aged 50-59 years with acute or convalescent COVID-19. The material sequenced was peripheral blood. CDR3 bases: TGTGCCAGCAGGATCGGGATCAACTATGGCTACACCTTC. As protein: CASRIGINYGYTF.